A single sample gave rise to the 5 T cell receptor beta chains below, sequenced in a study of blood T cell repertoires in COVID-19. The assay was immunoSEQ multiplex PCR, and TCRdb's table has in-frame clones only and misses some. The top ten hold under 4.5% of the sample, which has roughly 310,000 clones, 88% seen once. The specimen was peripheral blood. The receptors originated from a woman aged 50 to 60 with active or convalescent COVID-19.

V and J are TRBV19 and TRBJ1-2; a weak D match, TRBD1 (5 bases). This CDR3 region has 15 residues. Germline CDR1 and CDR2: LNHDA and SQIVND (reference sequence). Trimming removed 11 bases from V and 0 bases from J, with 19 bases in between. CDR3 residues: CAVLGRGRANYGYTF. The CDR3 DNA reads TGTGCCGTTCTTGGGCGGGGCAGGGCTAACTATGGCTACACCTTC.

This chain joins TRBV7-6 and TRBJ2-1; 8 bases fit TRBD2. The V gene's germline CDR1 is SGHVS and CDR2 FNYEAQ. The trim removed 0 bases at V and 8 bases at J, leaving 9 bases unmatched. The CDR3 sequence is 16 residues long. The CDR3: CASSLAAGGLKDEQFF. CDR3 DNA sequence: TGTGCCAGCAGCTTAGCGGCGGGAGGCCTTAAGGATGAGCAGTTCTTC. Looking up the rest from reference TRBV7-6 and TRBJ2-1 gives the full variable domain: GAGVSQSPRYKVTKRGQDVALRCDPISGHVSLYWYRQALGQGPEFLTYFNYEAQQDKSGLPNDRFSAERPEGSISTLTIQRTEQRDSAMYRCASSLAAGGLKDEQFFGPGTRLTVL.

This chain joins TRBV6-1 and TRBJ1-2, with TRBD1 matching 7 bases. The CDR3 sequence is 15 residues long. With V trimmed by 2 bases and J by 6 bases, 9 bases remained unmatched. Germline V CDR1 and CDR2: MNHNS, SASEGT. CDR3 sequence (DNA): TGTGCCAGCAGTGAATTGGGGACAGCTACGAATGGCTACACCTTC. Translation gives CASSELGTATNGYTF.

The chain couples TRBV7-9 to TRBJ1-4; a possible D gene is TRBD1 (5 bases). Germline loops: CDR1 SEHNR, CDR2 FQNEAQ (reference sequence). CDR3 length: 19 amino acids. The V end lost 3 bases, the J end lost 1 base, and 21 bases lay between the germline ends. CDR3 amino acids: CASSLAVPRQGKTNEKLFF. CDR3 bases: TGTGCCAGCAGCTTGGCCGTGCCCCGTCAGGGTAAAACTAATGAAAAACTGTTTTTT. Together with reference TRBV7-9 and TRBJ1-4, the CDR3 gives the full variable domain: DTGVSQNPRHKITKRGQNVTFRCDPISEHNRLYWYRQTLGQGPEFLTYFQNEAQLEKSRLLSDRFSAERPKGSFSTLEIQRTEQGDSAMYLCASSLAVPRQGKTNEKLFFGSGTQLSVL.

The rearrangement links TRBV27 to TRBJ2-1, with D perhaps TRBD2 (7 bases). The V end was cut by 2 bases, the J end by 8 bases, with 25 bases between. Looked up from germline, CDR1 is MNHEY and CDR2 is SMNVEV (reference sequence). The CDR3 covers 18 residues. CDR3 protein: CASSLTYVVGGRLDEQFF. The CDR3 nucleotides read TGTGCCAGCAGTTTAACTTACGTGGTGGGGGGGCGCTTAGATGAGCAGTTCTTC.